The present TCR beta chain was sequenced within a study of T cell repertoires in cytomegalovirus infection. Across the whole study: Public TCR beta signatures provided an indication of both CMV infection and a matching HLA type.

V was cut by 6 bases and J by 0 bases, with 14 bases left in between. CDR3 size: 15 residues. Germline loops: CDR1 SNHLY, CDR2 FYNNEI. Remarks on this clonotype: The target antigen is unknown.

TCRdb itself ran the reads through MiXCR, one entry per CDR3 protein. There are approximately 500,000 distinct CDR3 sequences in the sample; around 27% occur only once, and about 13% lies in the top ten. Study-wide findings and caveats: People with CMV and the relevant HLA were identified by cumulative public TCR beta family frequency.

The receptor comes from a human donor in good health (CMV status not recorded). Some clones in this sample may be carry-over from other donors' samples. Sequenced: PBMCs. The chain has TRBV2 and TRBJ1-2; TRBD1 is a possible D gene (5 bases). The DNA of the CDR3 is TGTGCCAGCAGCACGGGACTTCCCGCTAACTATGGCTACACCTTC. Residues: CASSTGLPANYGYTF.